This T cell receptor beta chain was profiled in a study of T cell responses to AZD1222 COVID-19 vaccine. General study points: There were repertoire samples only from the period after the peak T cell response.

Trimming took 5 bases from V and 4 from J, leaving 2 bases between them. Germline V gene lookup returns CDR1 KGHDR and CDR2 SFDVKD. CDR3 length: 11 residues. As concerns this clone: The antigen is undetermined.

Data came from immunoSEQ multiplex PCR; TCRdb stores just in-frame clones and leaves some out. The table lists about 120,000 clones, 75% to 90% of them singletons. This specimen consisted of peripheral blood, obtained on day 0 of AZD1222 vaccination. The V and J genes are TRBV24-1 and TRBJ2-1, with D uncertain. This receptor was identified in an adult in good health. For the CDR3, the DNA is TGTGCCACCAGTGGTTACAATGAGCAGTTCTTC. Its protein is CATSGYNEQFF.